The next 18 T cell receptor beta chains were all read from a single sample in a study of blood T cell repertoires in COVID-19 (dated by TCRdb to the early 2020s). Libraries were made using the immunoSEQ multiplex PCR assay. TCRdb limited this immuneACCESS table to in-frame rearrangements with V and J called. A share of clones is missing; checked studies link under half to unresolved V genes, and the rest is unexplained. The sample has about 180,000 clones on record, around 83% of them singletons. The ten largest account for 2.5% to 3.5% of the sample. The material sequenced was peripheral blood. The receptor set was obtained from a woman in her thirties with active or convalescent COVID-19.

The CDR3 DNA follows: TGTGCCATCAGTGAGGAGAAGAATGAAAAACTGTTTTTT. Its translation: CAISEEKNEKLFF. This rearrangement joins TRBV10-3 to TRBJ1-4; D remains unclear. CDR1 and CDR2 from the germline V gene are ENHRY and SYGVKD. Trimming took off 2 bases at V and 5 bases at J, with 6 bases between the two ends. There are 13 residues in the CDR3.

J is TRBJ2-7 and V is TRBV7-9, with D maybe TRBD2 (7 bases). The CDR3 has 16 residues. Germline V CDR1 and CDR2: SEHNR, FQNEAQ (reference sequence). V shed 5 bases and J shed 6 bases, with 23 bases lying between them. CDR3 bases: TGTGCCAGCAGCCCCAGAGGGGGGGGGCAGACTAGCGAGCAGTACTTC. Protein sequence: CASSPRGGGQTSEQYF. Drawing the rest from reference TRBV7-9 and TRBJ2-7, the complete variable domain is DTGVSQNPRHKITKRGQNVTFRCDPISEHNRLYWYRQTLGQGPEFLTYFQNEAQLEKSRLLSDRFSAERPKGSFSTLEIQRTEQGDSAMYLCASSPRGGGQTSEQYFGPGTRLTVT.

This clone was seen a few times. This chain connects TRBV5-6 to TRBJ1-3, with 9 bases that match TRBD1. There are 13 residues in the CDR3. From germline, CDR1 is SGHDT and CDR2 YYEEEE. Unmatched junction bases numbered 2, after V lost 4 bases and J lost 6 bases. The CDR3 DNA reads TGTGCCAGCAGCAAACAGGGGGCAAACACCATATATTTT. This codes for CASSKQGANTIYF.

The chain combines TRBV11-2 with TRBJ2-1; 9 bases map to TRBD2. J was trimmed by 3 bases and V by 1 base; bases with no gene match: 13. The germline V gene has CDR1 SGHAT and CDR2 FQNNGV. The CDR3 runs 19 residues. CDR3 sequence reads: CASSLGWASGASRYNEQFF. The CDR3 coding sequence is TGTGCCAGCAGCTTAGGGTGGGCTAGCGGGGCCTCCCGCTACAATGAGCAGTTCTTC.

The count of this clone is one. The chain links TRBV24-1 to TRBJ2-7, with 11 positions matching TRBD1. CDR1 and CDR2 (germline): KGHDR, SFDVKD. The length of the CDR3 is 17 residues. J was trimmed by 4 bases and V by 0 bases; bases with no gene match: 7. The CDR3 DNA sequence: TGTGCCACCAGTGATTTGAGTCGGGGACAGGGGGTTTACGAGCAGTACTTC. This encodes CATSDLSRGQGVYEQYF.

This clone was recorded once. The rearrangement uses TRBV2 and TRBJ2-5, with TRBD1 matching over 8 bases. The length of the CDR3 is 12 residues. The germline V gene encodes CDR1 SNHLY and CDR2 FYNNEI. The V segment lost 5 bases and the J segment 5 bases; nucleotides outside the gene matches: 1. The CDR3 region is CASSQGAETQYF. The DNA for the CDR3 is TGTGCCAGCAGTCAGGGGGCCGAGACCCAGTACTTC. The variable domain in full, completed from reference TRBV2 and TRBJ2-5, reads EPEVTQTPSHQVTQMGQEVILRCVPISNHLYFYWYRQILGQKVEFLVSFYNNEISEKSEIFDDQFSVERPDGSNFTLKIRSTKLEDSAMYFCASSQGAETQYFGPGTRLLVL.

CDR3 in amino acids: CASSPQGAYGYTF. The CDR3 DNA sequence: TGTGCCAGCAGCCCACAGGGGGCCTATGGCTACACCTTC. The chain uses TRBV5-8 and TRBJ1-2, with 9 bases identical to TRBD1. Germline V CDR1 and CDR2: SGHTS, YDEGEE. Trimming took 4 bases from V and 4 from J; bases not matched to a gene: 2. The CDR3 runs 13 residues.

This clone is a singleton in its sample. The chain couples TRBV24-1 to TRBJ1-2; D uncertain. V shed 5 bases and J shed 3 bases, with 9 bases lying between them. CDR1 is KGHDR, CDR2 SFDVKD, per germline. The CDR3 is made up of 13 amino acids. CDR3 loop: CATSAGDHYGYTF. The CDR3 DNA follows: TGTGCCACCAGTGCCGGGGATCACTATGGCTACACCTTC.

The chain recombines TRBV28 with TRBJ2-1; TRBD2 aligns across 7 bases. V lost 3 bases, J lost 7 bases, and 9 bases stayed unmatched. CDR3 length: 15 amino acids. CDR1 and CDR2 from the germline V gene are MDHEN and SYDVKM. CDR3 in amino acids: CASSFKRDNDNEQFF. CDR3 DNA: TGTGCCAGCAGTTTCAAGCGGGATAACGATAATGAGCAGTTCTTC.

The V gene is TRBV29-1, the J gene TRBJ2-5; 10 nucleotides agree with TRBD2. There are 15 residues in the CDR3. Germline loops: CDR1 SQVTM, CDR2 ANQGSEA. V trimming: 3 bases; J trimming: 5 bases; junction bases outside the gene matches: 9. Written as DNA, the CDR3 is TGCAGCGTTGACTCCCGGGGAGCGGGAGGGGAGACCCAGTACTTC. It specifies CSVDSRGAGGETQYF.

The chain links TRBV19 to TRBJ2-7, with 7 positions matching TRBD1. After removal of 3 bases from V and 2 bases from J, the junction contained 1 base not matched to a gene. CDR1 is LNHDA and CDR2 is SQIVND in the germline V gene (reference sequence). This CDR3 spans 13 amino acids. In nucleotides, the CDR3 is TGTGCCAGTAGTATGACAGGGACCTACGAGCAGTACTTC. This gives the protein CASSMTGTYEQYF.

The chain links TRBV27 to TRBJ2-1, with 7 bases aligning to TRBD1. Per germline, CDR1 MNHEY and CDR2 SMNVEV (reference sequence). Trimming cost V 5 bases and J 0 bases; bases outside gene matches: 7. CDR3 length: 16 amino acids. CDR3 nucleotides: TGTGCCAGCAGTGTTAGGGGGCTAAACTCCTACAATGAGCAGTTCTTC. The encoded protein is CASSVRGLNSYNEQFF.

This clone has only a few counts. The chain couples TRBV7-9 to TRBJ1-1, with 11 bases identical to TRBD1. J gave up 6 bases and V 6 bases, and 6 bases lay outside the gene matches. From germline, CDR1 is SEHNR and CDR2 FQNEAQ (reference sequence). There are 14 residues in the CDR3. The CDR3 spells CASRSGQGEAEAFF. The CDR3 DNA reads TGTGCCAGCAGATCGGGACAGGGGGAAGCTGAAGCTTTCTTT. The complete variable domain, with remaining parts taken from reference TRBV7-9 and TRBJ1-1, reads DTGVSQNPRHKITKRGQNVTFRCDPISEHNRLYWYRQTLGQGPEFLTYFQNEAQLEKSRLLSDRFSAERPKGSFSTLEIQRTEQGDSAMYLCASRSGQGEAEAFFGQGTRLTVV.

The rearrangement joins TRBV27 to TRBJ1-1; TRBD1 agrees at 8 bases. Germline assignment: CDR1 MNHEY and CDR2 SMNVEV (reference sequence). Unmatched junction bases numbered 10, after V lost 7 bases and J lost 0 bases. The CDR3 is 16 residues long. This chain's CDR3 is CASTSARQGLNTEAFF. The CDR3 nucleotides read TGTGCCAGCACCTCCGCACGACAGGGGTTGAACACTGAAGCTTTCTTT.

V is TRBV15 and J is TRBJ1-1; D ambiguous. Trimming took 6 bases from V and 0 from J, leaving 17 bases between them. Germline CDR1 reads LNHNV; CDR2 reads YYDKDF (reference sequence). The CDR3 has 16 amino acids. DNA of the CDR3: TGTGCCACCAGGGGAGACCGATTTACTATGAACACTGAAGCTTTCTTT. Amino acid sequence: CATRGDRFTMNTEAFF.

CDR3 sequence: CAWKAGTGGNTIYF. CDR3 coding DNA: TGTGCCTGGAAGGCCGGGACAGGTGGAAACACCATATATTTT. The chain has TRBV30 and TRBJ1-3; 8 positions match TRBD1. CDR3 size: 14 residues. Germline V lookup: CDR1 GTSNPN, CDR2 SVGIG (reference sequence). J gave up 3 bases and V 4 bases, and 5 bases lay outside the gene matches.

The rearrangement joins TRBV29-1 to TRBJ2-2, with 8 positions matching TRBD2. Trimming at V came to 7 bases and at J to 0 bases, leaving 7 bases not matched to a gene. The CDR3 is 15 amino acids. Germline V CDR1 and CDR2: SQVTM, ANQGSEA. In DNA form, the CDR3 reads TGCAGCGCGCCTATAGCGGGAACGAACACCGGGGAGCTGTTTTTT. It is translated as CSAPIAGTNTGELFF.

This chain links TRBV7-9 with TRBJ2-3, with TRBD2 as a possible D gene (6 bases). The V and J ends lost 0 bases and 5 bases respectively, with 12 bases between them. Germline values: CDR1 SEHNR, CDR2 FQNEAQ (reference sequence). The CDR3 consists of 15 residues. The CDR3 DNA sequence: TGTGCCAGCAGCTTAGCTAGCGGCTGGGGAGATACGCAGTATTTT. Residues: CASSLASGWGDTQYF.